The 6 T cell receptor beta chains in this list originate from one sample, sequenced in a study of OX40 agonist ivuxolimab in advanced cancers. The library was prepared using the immunoSEQ multiplex PCR assay. TCRdb's version of the immuneACCESS table is confined to in-frame rearrangements and falls short of the full clone set. An unresolved V gene accounts for under half of the shortfall where checked; the remainder is of unknown origin. The table for this sample lists roughly 110,000 clones; over 75% of them were counted only once. The ten most abundant clones make up approximately 0.48% of the sample. Source: CD4+ or CD8+ T cells sorted from blood, taken in a trial of the OX40 agonist ivuxolimab. These receptors were taken from an adult with an advanced solid tumor such as melanoma, head and neck, liver or kidney cancer.

In the case of this clone: Other DNA sequences in the same sample also yield this CDR3. V and J are TRBV4-3 and TRBJ2-7; TRBD1 matches 8 bases. CDR1 and CDR2 (germline): LGHNA, YSLEER. V trimming: 0 bases; J trimming: 3 bases; junction bases outside the gene matches: 4. The CDR3 has 15 residues. The CDR3 reads CASSQDSTGVYEQYF. The CDR3, as DNA: TGCGCCAGCAGCCAAGACTCGACAGGGGTCTACGAGCAGTACTTC.

This chain links TRBV4-3 with TRBJ1-2; the match to TRBD1 covers 7 bases. Germline V CDR1 and CDR2: LGHNA, YSLEER. The CDR3 is 14 residues long. V gave up 1 base and J gave up 7 bases; unmatched junction bases: 6. CDR3 nucleotide sequence: TGCGCCAGCAGCCAAGGAACTCAGGGGGTTGGCTACACCTTC. This codes for CASSQGTQGVGYTF.

The chain combines TRBV6-6 with TRBJ1-1; D is unclear. The germline V and J ends were trimmed by 2 bases and 10 bases, with 20 bases remaining between them. Germline V lookup: CDR1 MNHNY, CDR2 SVGAGI (reference sequence). The CDR3 runs 15 residues. The CDR3 DNA reads as TGTGCCAGCAGTTACATTTCAGCGGGAGCAAGAGGAGCTTTCTTT. It codes for CASSYISAGARGAFF.

The chain is built from TRBV27 and TRBJ2-2; 8 bases line up with TRBD2. This CDR3 is built from 16 residues. The V gene's germline CDR1 is MNHEY and CDR2 SMNVEV (reference sequence). The trim removed 7 bases at V and 4 bases at J, leaving 11 bases unmatched. Here the CDR3 DNA reads TGTGCCAGCAACCAACACAGCGGGGGATTCACCGGGGAGCTGTTTTTT. It translates to CASNQHSGGFTGELFF.

The chain is built from TRBV30 and TRBJ1-5; no definite D call. The CDR3 totals 13 residues. V dropped 2 bases and J dropped 6 bases, with 11 bases sitting between them. The germline gives CDR1 GTSNPN, CDR2 SVGIG (reference sequence). The CDR3 nucleotides read TGTGCCTGGAGTTTAGGTATCCCTCAGCCCCAGCATTTT. It yields the protein CAWSLGIPQPQHF.

J is TRBJ2-5 and V is TRBV28; D uncertain. The CDR3 spans 15 residues. Trimming removed 2 bases from V and 5 bases from J, with 15 bases in between. Germline V CDR1 and CDR2: MDHEN, SYDVKM. The CDR3 nucleotides are TGTGCCAGCAGTTTAGCCGGAGCCTTAGGGGAGACCCAGTACTTC. It is translated as CASSLAGALGETQYF.